Following are 2 T cell receptor beta chains from one sample sequenced in a study of CD4+ T cells in melanoma. The data were produced by immunoSEQ multiplex PCR, yet TCRdb's version contains in-frame clones alone and is incomplete. Counted here are some 4,000 clones, roughly 73% occurring once; the ten biggest clones make up about 10%. Sequenced input: tumor tissue. The receptors stem from a human donor with melanoma.

This chain uses TRBV21-1 with TRBJ2-7. TRBV21-1 is labeled a pseudogene. The CDR3 runs to 18 residues. The CDR3 DNA is TGTGCCAGCAGCAAAGATGAATCCGGACGACCCCCGCCCTACGAGCAGTACTTC. This gives the protein CASSKDESGRPPPYEQYF.

As regards this clone: At one end, the junction sequence differs from germline, possibly due to a read error. The rearrangement joins TRBV27 to TRBJ1-1, with D tentatively TRBD1 (5 bases). The CDR3 contains 12 residues. Germline CDR1 MNHEY, CDR2 SMNVEV (reference sequence). Here the CDR3 DNA reads TGTGCCCGCAGGGAATCGAACACTGAAGCTTTCTTT. The encoded protein is CARRESNTEAFF.